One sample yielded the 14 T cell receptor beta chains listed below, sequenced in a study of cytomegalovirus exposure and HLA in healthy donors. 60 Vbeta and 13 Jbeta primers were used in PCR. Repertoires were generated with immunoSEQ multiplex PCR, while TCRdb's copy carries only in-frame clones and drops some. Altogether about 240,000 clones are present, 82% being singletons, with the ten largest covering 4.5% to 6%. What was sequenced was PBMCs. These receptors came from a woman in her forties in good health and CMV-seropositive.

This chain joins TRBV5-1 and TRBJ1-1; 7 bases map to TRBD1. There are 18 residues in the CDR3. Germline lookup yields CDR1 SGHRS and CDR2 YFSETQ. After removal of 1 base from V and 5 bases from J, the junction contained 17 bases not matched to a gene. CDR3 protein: CASSLQLGLDRARTEAFF. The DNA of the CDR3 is TGCGCCAGCAGCTTGCAACTCGGACTCGACAGGGCAAGGACTGAAGCTTTCTTT.

CDR3 sequence reads: CASTSDATNEKLFF. CDR3 DNA sequence: TGTGCCAGCACCTCAGATGCAACTAATGAAAAACTGTTTTTT. V usage is TRBV2 and J usage is TRBJ1-4; unclear D gene. The CDR3 covers 14 residues. Trimming took off 7 bases at V and 0 bases at J, with 9 bases between the two ends. Per germline, CDR1 SNHLY and CDR2 FYNNEI.

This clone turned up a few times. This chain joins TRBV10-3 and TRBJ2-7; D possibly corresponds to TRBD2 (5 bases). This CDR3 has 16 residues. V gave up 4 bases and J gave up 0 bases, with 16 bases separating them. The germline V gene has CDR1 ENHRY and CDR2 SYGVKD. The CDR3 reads CAISGGIERPSYEQYF. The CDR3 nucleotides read TGTGCCATCAGTGGAGGGATCGAGCGGCCCTCCTACGAGCAGTACTTC.

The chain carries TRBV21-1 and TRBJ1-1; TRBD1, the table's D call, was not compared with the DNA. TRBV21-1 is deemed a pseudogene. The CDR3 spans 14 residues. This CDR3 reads CASSLQGRNTEAFF. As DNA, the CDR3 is TGTGCCAGCAGCTTACAGGGTAGGAACACTGAAGCTTTCTTT.

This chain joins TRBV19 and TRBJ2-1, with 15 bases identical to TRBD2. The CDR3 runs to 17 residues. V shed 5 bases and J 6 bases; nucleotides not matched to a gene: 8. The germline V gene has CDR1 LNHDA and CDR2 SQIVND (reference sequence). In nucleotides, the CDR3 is TGTGCCAGTAGTCCCCGGACTAGCGGGGGGGCTTTCAATGAGCAGTTCTTC. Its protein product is CASSPRTSGGAFNEQFF.

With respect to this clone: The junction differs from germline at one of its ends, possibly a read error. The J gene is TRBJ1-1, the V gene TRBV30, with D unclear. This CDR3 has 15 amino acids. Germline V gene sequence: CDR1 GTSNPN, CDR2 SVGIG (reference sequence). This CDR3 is CAWSPSWLLKTEAFF. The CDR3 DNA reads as TGTGCCTGGAGCCCCTCTTGGTTACTGAAGACTGAAGCTTTCTTT.

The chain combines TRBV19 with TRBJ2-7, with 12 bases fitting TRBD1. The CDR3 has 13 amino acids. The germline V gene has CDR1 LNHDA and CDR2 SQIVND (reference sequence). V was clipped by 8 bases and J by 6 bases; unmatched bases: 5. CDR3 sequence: CASGGTGGLEQYF. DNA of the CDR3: TGTGCCAGTGGAGGGACAGGGGGCCTCGAGCAGTACTTC.

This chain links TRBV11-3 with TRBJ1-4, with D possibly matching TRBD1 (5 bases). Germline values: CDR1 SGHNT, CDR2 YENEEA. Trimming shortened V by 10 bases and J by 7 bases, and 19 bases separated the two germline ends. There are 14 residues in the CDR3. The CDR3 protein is CATITVGLSEKLFF. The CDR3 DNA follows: TGTGCCACTATCACAGTGGGGCTGAGTGAAAAACTGTTTTTT.

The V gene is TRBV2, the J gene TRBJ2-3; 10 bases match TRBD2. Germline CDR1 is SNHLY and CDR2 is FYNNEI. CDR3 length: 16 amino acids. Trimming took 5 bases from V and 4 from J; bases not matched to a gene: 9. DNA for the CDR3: TGTGCCAGCAGTTTTTGGGGGACTAGCGAATCAGATACGCAGTATTTT. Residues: CASSFWGTSESDTQYF.

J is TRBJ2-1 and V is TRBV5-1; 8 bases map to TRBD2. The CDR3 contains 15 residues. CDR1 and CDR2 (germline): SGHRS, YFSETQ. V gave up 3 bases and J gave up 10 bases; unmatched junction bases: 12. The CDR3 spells CASSSSAGRENEQFF. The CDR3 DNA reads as TGCGCCAGCAGCTCCTCCGCCGGGAGGGAGAACGAGCAGTTCTTC.

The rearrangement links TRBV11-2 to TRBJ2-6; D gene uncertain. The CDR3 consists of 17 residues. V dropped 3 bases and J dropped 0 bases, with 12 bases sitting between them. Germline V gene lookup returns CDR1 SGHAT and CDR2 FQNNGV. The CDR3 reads CASSFLQASSGANVLTF. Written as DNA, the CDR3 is TGTGCCAGCAGCTTTCTCCAGGCGAGCTCTGGGGCCAACGTCCTGACTTTC.

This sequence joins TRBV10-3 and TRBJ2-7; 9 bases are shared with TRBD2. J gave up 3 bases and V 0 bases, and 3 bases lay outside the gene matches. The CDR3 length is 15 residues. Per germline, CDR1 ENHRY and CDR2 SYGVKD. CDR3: CAISESGGGVYEQYF. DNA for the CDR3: TGTGCCATCAGTGAGTCCGGCGGGGGGGTCTACGAGCAGTACTTC.

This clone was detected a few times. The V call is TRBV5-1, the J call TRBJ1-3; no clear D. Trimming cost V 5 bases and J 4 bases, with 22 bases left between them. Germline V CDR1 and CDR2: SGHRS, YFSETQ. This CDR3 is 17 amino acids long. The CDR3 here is CASSRGDGQGAGNTIYF. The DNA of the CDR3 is TGCGCCAGCAGTCGTGGTGACGGTCAAGGAGCCGGAAACACCATATATTTT.

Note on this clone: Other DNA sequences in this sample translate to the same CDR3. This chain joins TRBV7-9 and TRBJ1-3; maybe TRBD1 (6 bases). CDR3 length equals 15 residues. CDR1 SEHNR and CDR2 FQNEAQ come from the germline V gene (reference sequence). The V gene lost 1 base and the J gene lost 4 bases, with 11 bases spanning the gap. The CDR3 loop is CASSLVGGLGNTIYF. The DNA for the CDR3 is TGTGCCAGCAGCTTAGTCGGGGGGCTCGGAAACACCATATATTTT.